What follows are 26 T cell receptor beta chains derived from one specimen sequenced in a study of T cell responses to AZD1222 COVID-19 vaccine. Sequencing used immunoSEQ multiplex PCR; TCRdb keeps in-frame clones, though not all of them. The table includes about 100,000 clones, around 90% detected once. The sequencing used peripheral blood, collected on day 0 of AZD1222 vaccination. The source is an adult in good health.

In its sample, this clone was seen once. The chain combines TRBV2 with TRBJ1-4, with 10 positions matching TRBD1. Germline assignment: CDR1 SNHLY and CDR2 FYNNEI. The CDR3 runs 13 residues. V was pared by 11 bases and J by 6 bases, with 6 bases of the junction left unmatched. The CDR3 DNA is TGTGCCGGCGGACAGGGGGTTTATGAAAAACTGTTTTTT. Translation gives CAGGQGVYEKLFF. Supplemented by reference TRBV2 and TRBJ1-4, the full variable domain reads EPEVTQTPSHQVTQMGQEVILRCVPISNHLYFYWYRQILGQKVEFLVSFYNNEISEKSEIFDDQFSVERPDGSNFTLKIRSTKLEDSAMYFCAGGQGVYEKLFFGSGTQLSVL.

Concerning this clone itself: Other DNA sequences in this specimen translate into the identical CDR3. The chain recombines TRBV25-1 with TRBJ1-2; no reliable D call. The CDR3 contains 12 residues. V was pared by 4 bases and J by 4 bases, with 7 bases between. Germline V lookup: CDR1 MGHDK, CDR2 SYGVNS. The CDR3 region has the DNA TGTGCCAGCAGTGCGGGAGGCTATGGCTACACCTTC. Protein sequence: CASSAGGYGYTF.

The chain recombines TRBV9 with TRBJ2-1, with 7 bases identical to TRBD2. This CDR3 comprises 16 residues. V dropped 0 bases and J dropped 4; count of bases not matched to a gene: 7. The germline gives CDR1 SGDLS, CDR2 YYNGEE. The CDR3 bases are TGTGCCAGCAGCGTAGAGGTAGCGGGTAATTACAATGAGCAGTTCTTC. Translated: CASSVEVAGNYNEQFF.

This clone occurred once. The chain carries TRBV7-2 and TRBJ1-5, with D tentatively TRBD1 (5 bases). Germline loops: CDR1 SGHTA, CDR2 FQGNSA. V lost 7 bases to trimming and J lost 1 base, with 8 bases between them. The CDR3 has 13 amino acids. CDR3 nucleotides: TGTGCCAGCACCCGGGACAGCAATCAGCCCCAGCATTTT. Its translation: CASTRDSNQPQHF.

This sequence joins TRBV27 and TRBJ2-7; weak D call: TRBD1 (6 bases). V was cut by 5 bases and J by 3 bases, with 11 bases left in between. Per germline, CDR1 MNHEY and CDR2 SMNVEV (reference sequence). The CDR3 extends over 13 amino acids. The CDR3 region is CASSRGQYYEQYF. CDR3 DNA: TGTGCCAGCAGTCGCGGACAGTACTACGAGCAGTACTTC.

The CDR3, as DNA: TGTGCCAGCAGCACCCGGACTAGCGGAGATGGGAATGAGCAGTTCTTC. This codes for CASSTRTSGDGNEQFF. The V call is TRBV3-1 (or the pseudogene TRBV3-2), the J call TRBJ2-1, with 10 bases matching TRBD2. Trimming cost V 5 bases and J 7 bases; bases outside gene matches: 11. The germline CDR1 and CDR2 sequences are LGHDT and YNNKEL (reference sequence). The CDR3 has 16 residues.

This chain joins TRBV11-1 and TRBJ2-1; D remains ambiguous. The CDR3 spans 16 residues. V lost 0 bases to trimming and J lost 4 bases, with 13 bases between them. Per the germline V gene, CDR1 is SGHAT and CDR2 is FQDESV (reference sequence). CDR3 in amino acids: CASSLANPKYYNEQFF. Here the CDR3 DNA reads TGTGCCAGCAGCTTAGCGAATCCAAAATATTACAATGAGCAGTTCTTC.

This clone showed up just once. V gene TRBV3-1 (or the pseudogene TRBV3-2) combines with J gene TRBJ2-1; weak D call: TRBD1 (6 bases). CDR1 LGHDT and CDR2 YNNKEL come from the germline V gene (reference sequence). CDR3 size: 16 residues. The V end lost 3 bases, the J end lost 7 bases, and 19 bases lay between the germline ends. The CDR3 sequence is CASSQAWGRDGNEQFF. For the CDR3, the DNA is TGTGCCAGCAGCCAGGCCTGGGGGCGCGACGGGAATGAGCAGTTCTTC.

The chain employs TRBV30 and TRBJ1-6; 9 bases align to TRBD1. Germline CDR1 reads GTSNPN; CDR2 reads SVGIG (reference sequence). V lost 4 bases to trimming and J lost 9 bases; unmatched junction nucleotides: 4. The CDR3 contains 13 residues. In DNA form, the CDR3 reads TGTGCCTGGAATTGGGGACAGGGTTCACCCCTCCACTTT. This sequence encodes CAWNWGQGSPLHF.

The V call is TRBV9, the J call TRBJ2-3, with D unresolved. Trimming took off 0 bases at V and 4 bases at J, with 6 bases between the two ends. The germline CDR1 and CDR2 sequences are SGDLS and YYNGEE. The CDR3 totals 13 residues. DNA for the CDR3: TGTGCCAGCAGCGTAGACGTGGCAGATACGCAGTATTTT. This sequence encodes CASSVDVADTQYF.

This sequence joins TRBV6-5 and TRBJ1-5; D remains ambiguous. The CDR3 has 13 amino acids. The germline gives CDR1 MNHEY, CDR2 SVGAGI. Trimming stripped 7 bases from V and 4 bases from J, with 11 bases between. DNA of the CDR3: TGTGCCAGCACTATTGAGTGGAATCAGCCCCAGCATTTT. Protein sequence: CASTIEWNQPQHF.

This clone has a handful of counts. The chain uses TRBV6-5 and TRBJ2-7, with D maybe TRBD2 (6 bases). The CDR3 spans 14 residues. V shed 4 bases and J shed 2 bases, with 12 bases lying between them. Germline assignment: CDR1 MNHEY and CDR2 SVGAGI. CDR3 amino acids: CASSFSRETYEQYF. CDR3 coding DNA: TGTGCCAGCAGTTTCAGTCGGGAGACCTACGAGCAGTACTTC.

The chain has TRBV5-1 and TRBJ2-5, with 14 bases aligning to TRBD2. Germline loops: CDR1 SGHRS, CDR2 YFSETQ. The CDR3 has 17 amino acids. J gave up 5 bases and V 0 bases, and 6 bases lay outside the gene matches. This chain's CDR3 is CASSLDRLAGGPETQYF. CDR3 bases: TGCGCCAGCAGCTTGGACCGACTAGCGGGAGGGCCCGAGACCCAGTACTTC.

The chain carries TRBV27 and TRBJ2-7; a weak D match, TRBD2 (7 bases). The germline V gene has CDR1 MNHEY and CDR2 SMNVEV (reference sequence). The CDR3 loop spans 15 amino acids. V lost 3 bases and J 1 base, leaving 13 bases between the germline ends. The CDR3 DNA reads as TGTGCCAGCAGTTTCTTGGGAGGGACATCCTACGAGCAGTACTTC. This codes for CASSFLGGTSYEQYF.

The chain couples TRBV19 to TRBJ2-1; 12 bases are shared with TRBD2. V trimming: 7 bases; J trimming: 2 bases; junction bases outside the gene matches: 6. Germline V lookup: CDR1 LNHDA, CDR2 SQIVND (reference sequence). The CDR3 is 16 residues long. CDR3 protein: CASTLTSGGTYNEQFF. Written as DNA, the CDR3 is TGTGCCAGTACCCTGACTAGCGGGGGAACCTACAATGAGCAGTTCTTC.

The gene calls are TRBV28 and TRBJ1-3; TRBD1 is a possible D gene (5 bases). The CDR3 consists of 13 residues. Per the germline V gene, CDR1 is MDHEN and CDR2 is SYDVKM. V lost 9 bases and J lost 2, with 11 bases in between. The CDR3 bases are TGTGCCAGTTGGGGGACGACTGGAAACACCATATATTTT. Its protein is CASWGTTGNTIYF.

The genes are TRBV30 and TRBJ1-2; TRBD1 might be the D (6 bases). The CDR3 totals 13 residues. The V and J ends lost 1 base and 3 bases respectively, with 9 bases between them. Germline V CDR1 and CDR2: GTSNPN, SVGIG (reference sequence). The CDR3 DNA sequence: TGTGCCTGGAGTGGCGAGGGGGACTATGGCTACACCTTC. Its protein product is CAWSGEGDYGYTF.

V is TRBV19 and J is TRBJ1-1; 9 bases match TRBD1. The CDR3 consists of 14 residues. V lost 5 bases and J lost 6; bases outside the gene matches: 7. In germline, CDR1 is LNHDA, CDR2 SQIVND (reference sequence). DNA of the CDR3: TGTGCCAGTAGTTCGCTCGACAGGGGGGCTGAAGCTTTCTTT. This encodes CASSSLDRGAEAFF.

CDR3 sequence reads: CASKGTSNEQFF. CDR3 nucleotide sequence: TGTGCCAGCAAGGGCACGAGTAATGAGCAGTTCTTC. This chain connects TRBV11-3 to TRBJ2-1; D is unclear. This CDR3 is 12 amino acids long. The ends were cut back, 7 bases at V and 7 bases at J, with 11 bases in the middle. Germline V lookup: CDR1 SGHNT, CDR2 YENEEA.

The rearrangement links TRBV28 to TRBJ2-3; a possible D gene is TRBD1 (6 bases). This CDR3 contains 17 residues. Germline V gene lookup returns CDR1 MDHEN and CDR2 SYDVKM. V lost 5 bases and J 2 bases, leaving 20 bases between the germline ends. The CDR3 sequence: CASSPYWDIRNTDTQYF. CDR3 DNA sequence: TGTGCCAGCAGTCCCTATTGGGACATCCGGAACACAGATACGCAGTATTTT.

This CDR3 is CASRLRGGRAAYNEQFF. The CDR3 DNA sequence: TGTGCAAGTCGTTTAAGGGGTGGGAGGGCGGCCTACAATGAGCAGTTCTTC. The chain has TRBV12-2 and TRBJ2-1; the D call in the table, TRBD2, was not verified against the DNA. TRBV12-2 is classified as a pseudogene. The CDR3 runs 17 residues.

The chain combines TRBV12-3 or TRBV12-4 with TRBJ1-4; a possible D gene is TRBD1 (5 bases). The V and J ends lost 6 bases and 4 bases respectively, with 9 bases between them. CDR3 length: 13 amino acids. For the CDR3, the DNA is TGTGCCAGCAGCCGACAGAGTAATGAAAAACTGTTTTTT. As protein: CASSRQSNEKLFF.

The rearrangement uses TRBV30 and TRBJ1-5; the D gene is possibly TRBD1 (6 bases). Germline CDR1 GTSNPN, CDR2 SVGIG (reference sequence). This CDR3 region has 13 residues. V was trimmed by 1 base and J by 7 bases, leaving 11 bases between them. The CDR3 sequence: CAWSGAGDQPQHF. CDR3 sequence (DNA): TGTGCCTGGAGTGGTGCAGGGGACCAGCCCCAGCATTTT. Combining the CDR3 with reference TRBV30 and TRBJ1-5 gives the whole variable domain SQTIHQWPATLVQPVGSPLSLECTVEGTSNPNLYWYRQAAGRGLQLLFYSVGIGQISSEVPQNLSASRPQDRQFILSSKKLLLSDSGFYLCAWSGAGDQPQHFGDGTRLSIL.

The rearrangement uses TRBV30 and TRBJ1-2; D is unresolved. In germline, CDR1 is GTSNPN, CDR2 SVGIG (reference sequence). The CDR3 totals 10 residues. V lost 6 bases and J lost 8, with 10 bases in between. This CDR3 is CACHVSGYTF. The CDR3 coding sequence is TGTGCCTGTCATGTCTCGGGCTACACCTTC. The full variable domain, in which reference TRBV30 and TRBJ1-2 provide the parts outside the CDR3, is SQTIHQWPATLVQPVGSPLSLECTVEGTSNPNLYWYRQAAGRGLQLLFYSVGIGQISSEVPQNLSASRPQDRQFILSSKKLLLSDSGFYLCACHVSGYTFGSGTRLTVV.

This clone is medium-sized (0.01 to 0.1%) by share. The chain is built from TRBV6-5 and TRBJ1-6, with D maybe TRBD1 (6 bases). V was trimmed by 4 bases and J by 10 bases, leaving 17 bases between them. The CDR3 extends over 15 amino acids. The germline V gene has CDR1 MNHEY and CDR2 SVGAGI. CDR3 in amino acids: CASSFRQDTRSPLHF. Written as DNA, the CDR3 is TGTGCCAGCAGTTTCAGACAGGATACTCGCTCACCCCTCCACTTT.

The rearrangement links TRBV25-1 to TRBJ2-6, with a possible D match to TRBD2 (6 bases). The V end lost 5 bases, the J end lost 2 bases, and 10 bases lay between the germline ends. The CDR3 totals 15 residues. Germline CDR1 is MGHDK and CDR2 is SYGVNS. The CDR3 sequence is CASSTGGAGANVLTF. The CDR3 DNA is TGTGCCAGCAGTACCGGCGGGGCTGGGGCCAACGTCCTGACTTTC.